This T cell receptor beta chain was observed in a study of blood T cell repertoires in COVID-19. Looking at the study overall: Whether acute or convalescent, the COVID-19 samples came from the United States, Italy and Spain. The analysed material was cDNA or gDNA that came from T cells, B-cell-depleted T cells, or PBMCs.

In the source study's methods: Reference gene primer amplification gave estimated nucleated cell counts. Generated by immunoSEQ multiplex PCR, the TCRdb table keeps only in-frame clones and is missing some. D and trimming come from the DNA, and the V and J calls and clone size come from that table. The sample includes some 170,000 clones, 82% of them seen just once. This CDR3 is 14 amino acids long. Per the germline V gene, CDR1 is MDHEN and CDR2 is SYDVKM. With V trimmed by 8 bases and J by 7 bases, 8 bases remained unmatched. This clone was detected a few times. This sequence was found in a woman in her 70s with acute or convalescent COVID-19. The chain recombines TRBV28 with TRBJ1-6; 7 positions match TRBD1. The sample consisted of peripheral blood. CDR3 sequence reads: CASRLTGRNSPLHF. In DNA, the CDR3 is TGTGCCAGCCGATTGACAGGGAGGAATTCACCCCTCCACTTT.